These T cell receptor beta chains were read from a single sample in a study of blood T cell repertoires in COVID-19. Sequencing used immunoSEQ multiplex PCR; TCRdb keeps in-frame clones, though not all of them. This table holds under 95,000 clones, less than 90% found once. The sample consisted of peripheral blood. Receptors were obtained from a man aged 80 or over in a cohort sampled during active COVID-19. Each CDR3 is given with its conserved first and last residue.

v_gene	j_gene	CDR3aa
TRBV4-2	TRBJ2-1	CASSQVSAGEQFF
TRBV28	TRBJ1-1	CASSFGDRGAFF
TRBV10-3	TRBJ1-4	CAISESGQEKLFF
TRBV3-1/TRBV3-2	TRBJ2-7	CASSSPGQVYEQYF
TRBV5-1	TRBJ2-2	CASSDRRGFETGELFF
TRBV19	TRBJ1-2	CASIRTGGEPYGYTF
TRBV7-9	TRBJ1-6	CASSQGQGYFSPLHF
TRBV4-1	TRBJ2-3	CASSQLPGSTVTQYF
TRBV12-5	TRBJ2-3	CASGLVRTGEDTQYF
TRBV6-5	TRBJ2-5	CASSYGGAETQYF
TRBV7-4	TRBJ1-3	CASSLFRGTSGNTIYF
TRBV4-2	TRBJ2-3	CASSPGGRGETDTQYF
TRBV6-1	TRBJ2-7	CASSEVGQGAYEQYF
TRBV5-4	TRBJ1-4	CASSPRQGDGEKLFF
TRBV6-5	TRBJ1-2	CASSPGTGNYGYTF